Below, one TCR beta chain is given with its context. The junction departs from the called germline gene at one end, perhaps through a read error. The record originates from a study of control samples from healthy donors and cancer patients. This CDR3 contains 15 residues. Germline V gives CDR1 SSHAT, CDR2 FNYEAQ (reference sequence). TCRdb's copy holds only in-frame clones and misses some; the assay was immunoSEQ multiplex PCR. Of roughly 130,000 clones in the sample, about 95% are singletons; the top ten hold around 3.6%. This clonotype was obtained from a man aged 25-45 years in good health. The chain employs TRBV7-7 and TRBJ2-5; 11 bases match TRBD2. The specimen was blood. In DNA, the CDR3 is TGTGCTAGCAGCCCTACTAGCGGGGGTGAAGAGACCCAGTACTTC. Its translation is CASSPTSGGEETQYF.